This record looks at one TCR beta chain sequence and its context. This clonotype was seen many times. Which antigen it targets is not known. The input lacks base qualities; no much larger clone sits a single base away. There are 14 amino acids in the CDR3, from cysteine to phenylalanine inclusive. Of the read, only the CDR3 DNA is kept; its 42 bases are in frame from base 1. Trimming at the junction amounts to 2 bases on V and 1 base on J, and the germline ends lie 8 bases apart. CDR1 and CDR2 are read off the germline V gene as MGHDK and SYGVNS. The donors were about 40 Caucasian individuals from Russia, aged roughly 6 to 100 years, who were systemically healthy. Around 9.9 milliliters of peripheral blood were collected from each donor into EDTA-treated Vacutainer tubes. Ficoll-Paque density-gradient centrifugation was used to isolate PBMCs, with at least 7 million per sample. Total RNA, at least 5 micrograms per sample, was extracted from PBMCs with Trizol reagent. For every donor, an aliquot of PBMCs went through flow cytometry to measure the percentages of naive CD45RAhigh/CD27high T cells.

The record originates from a study of blood T cells in healthy people across ages (dated by TCRdb to between 2014 and 2016). The study in broad terms: In model experiments, template switching captured roughly one uniquely barcoded TCR beta cDNA molecule for every two T cells. For two donors (one aged 18 to 29 and one aged 80 or older), the study analyzed two additional independent replicas of 1 million unique cDNA reads from the same blood draw. The donors were divided into four age groups: young (average roughly 15 years), middle-aged (around 41), aged (approximately 62) and long-lived (roughly 86). Using deep sequencing normalized with unique cDNA molecular identifiers, the study measured how TCR beta repertoire diversity changes with age. To avoid experimental bias, donors of different ages were distributed randomly across sequencing lanes.

The research as a whole found: Observed TCR beta diversity per million T cells fell roughly linearly with age, and a significant reduction was already apparent by age about 38. Donor CMV infection status was unknown, potentially confounding age-related changes in expanded clonotypes. The percentage of naive T cells measured by flow cytometry correlated strongly with observed TCR beta diversity. Conclusive comparison of naive and antigen-experienced compartments was prevented by the profiling of bulk unsorted PBMCs. The long-lived group showed more naive CD4+ T cells, fewer expanded clones and increased TCR diversity than the aged group, suggesting age selection. Total diversity estimates from one million sequenced T cells were considered lower bounds and underestimates.

Libraries came from 5' RACE. The reads were generated on an Illumina HiSeq 2500. A second PCR of roughly 7 to 12 cycles was run with a J-beta primer mix and a sample-barcoded 5' primer. Each TCR beta cDNA molecule received a unique molecular identifier from a template-switch 5' adaptor carrying 12 random nucleotides. Each sample yielded at least 2.5 million CDR3-containing paired-end reads. First-strand cDNA was synthesized from all RNA with the Mint cDNA synthesis kit, primed by a TRBC-specific oligonucleotide. All cDNA was treated with uracil-DNA glycosylase and then went through a first 18-cycle PCR with the universal primers M1SS and BC2_uni_R. The authors processed their data as follows. For normalization, 1 million high-quality reads were randomly selected from each sample, with every read carrying a distinct molecular identifier. Instead of being binned into consensus sequences, reads with shared molecular identifiers were discarded. MiTCR, with a Q25 quality threshold and the strictest error-elimination algorithm, was used for CDR3 identification, clonotype clustering and error correction. A nonparametric unseen species model with Euler transformation was used to estimate lower-bound total TCR beta diversity. The public sequencing data were trimmed at Q25 with fastp and processed into clonotypes with MiXCR by TCRdb, which kept only in-frame beta chains. Entries that share a CDR3 protein sequence are merged under the most common genes and DNA. The V and J calls were not made by the authors but by TCRdb's processing. The sample data list some 1.5 million distinct CDR3 sequences, and 28% of these were observed just once. The leading ten clones occupy approximately 7.7% of the sample.

The specimen sequenced was blood. The sequence derives from a woman aged 25 to 39 in good health. The chain was built from TRBV25-1 and TRBJ1-2, with the D gene call left open. This receptor has the CDR3 CASSEPGVNYGYTF. The DNA is as follows: TGTGCCAGCAGTGAACCCGGAGTTAACTATGGCTACACCTTC.